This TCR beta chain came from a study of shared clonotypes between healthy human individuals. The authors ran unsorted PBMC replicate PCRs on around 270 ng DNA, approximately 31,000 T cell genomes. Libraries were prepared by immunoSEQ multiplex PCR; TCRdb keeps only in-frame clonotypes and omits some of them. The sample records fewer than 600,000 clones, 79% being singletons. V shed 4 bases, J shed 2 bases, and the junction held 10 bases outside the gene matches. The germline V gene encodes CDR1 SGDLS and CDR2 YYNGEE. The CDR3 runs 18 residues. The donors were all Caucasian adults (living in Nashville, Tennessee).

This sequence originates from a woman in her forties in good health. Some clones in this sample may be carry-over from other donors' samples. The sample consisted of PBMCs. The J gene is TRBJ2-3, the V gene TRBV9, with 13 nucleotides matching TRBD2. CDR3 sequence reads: CASSTRTSGSGDTDTQYF. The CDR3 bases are TGTGCCAGCAGCACCCGGACTAGCGGGAGTGGTGACACAGATACGCAGTATTTT.